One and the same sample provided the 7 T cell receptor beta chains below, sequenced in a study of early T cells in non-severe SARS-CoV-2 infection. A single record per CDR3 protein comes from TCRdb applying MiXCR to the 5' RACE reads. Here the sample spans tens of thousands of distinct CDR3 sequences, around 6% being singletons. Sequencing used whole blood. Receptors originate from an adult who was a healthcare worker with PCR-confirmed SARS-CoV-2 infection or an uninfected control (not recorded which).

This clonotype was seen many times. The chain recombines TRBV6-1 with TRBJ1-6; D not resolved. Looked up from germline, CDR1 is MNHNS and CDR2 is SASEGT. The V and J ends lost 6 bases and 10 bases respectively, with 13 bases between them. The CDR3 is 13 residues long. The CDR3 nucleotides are TGTGCCAGCAGAGAAAGGGTGGCGTCACCCCTCCACTTT. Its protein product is CASRERVASPLHF.

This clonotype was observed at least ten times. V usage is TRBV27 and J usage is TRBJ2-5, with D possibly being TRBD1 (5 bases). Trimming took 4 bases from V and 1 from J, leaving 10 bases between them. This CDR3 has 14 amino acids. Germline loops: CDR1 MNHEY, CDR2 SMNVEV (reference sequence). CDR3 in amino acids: CASSWSGPQETQYF. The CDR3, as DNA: TGTGCCAGCAGTTGGTCAGGGCCCCAAGAGACCCAGTACTTC.

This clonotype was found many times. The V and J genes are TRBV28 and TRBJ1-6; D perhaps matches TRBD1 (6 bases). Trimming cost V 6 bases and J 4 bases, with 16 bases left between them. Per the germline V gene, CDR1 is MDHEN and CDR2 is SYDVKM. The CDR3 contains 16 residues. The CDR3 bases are TGTGCCAGCAGCCCAGTGGGGGCGCCATATAATTCACCCCTCCACTTT. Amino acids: CASSPVGAPYNSPLHF.

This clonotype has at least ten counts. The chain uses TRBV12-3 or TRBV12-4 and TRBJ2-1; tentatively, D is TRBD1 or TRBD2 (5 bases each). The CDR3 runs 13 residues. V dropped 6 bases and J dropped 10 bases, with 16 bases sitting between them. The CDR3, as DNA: TGTGCCAGCAGCTCCGGGACGGTCAGAGAGCAGTTCTTC. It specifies CASSSGTVREQFF.

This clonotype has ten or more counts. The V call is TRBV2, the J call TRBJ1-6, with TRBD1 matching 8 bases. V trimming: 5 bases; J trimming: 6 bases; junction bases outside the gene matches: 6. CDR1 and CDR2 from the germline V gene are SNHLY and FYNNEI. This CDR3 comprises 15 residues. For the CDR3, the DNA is TGTGCCAGCAGTTCGAGGACAGGGAGTAATTCACCCCTCCACTTT. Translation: CASSSRTGSNSPLHF.

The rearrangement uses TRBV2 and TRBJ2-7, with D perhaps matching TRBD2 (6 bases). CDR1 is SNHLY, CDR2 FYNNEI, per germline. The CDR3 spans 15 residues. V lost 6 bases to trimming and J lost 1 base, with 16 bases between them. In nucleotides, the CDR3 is TGTGCCAGCAGGCGGGTTAGCGGAGGTTCCTACGAGCAGTACTTC. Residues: CASRRVSGGSYEQYF.

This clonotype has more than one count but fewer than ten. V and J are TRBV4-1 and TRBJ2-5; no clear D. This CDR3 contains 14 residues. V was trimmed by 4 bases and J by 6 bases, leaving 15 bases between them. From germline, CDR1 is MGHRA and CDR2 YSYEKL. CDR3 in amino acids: CASSPTEMSKTQYF. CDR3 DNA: TGCGCCAGCAGCCCCACAGAAATGTCGAAGACCCAGTACTTC.